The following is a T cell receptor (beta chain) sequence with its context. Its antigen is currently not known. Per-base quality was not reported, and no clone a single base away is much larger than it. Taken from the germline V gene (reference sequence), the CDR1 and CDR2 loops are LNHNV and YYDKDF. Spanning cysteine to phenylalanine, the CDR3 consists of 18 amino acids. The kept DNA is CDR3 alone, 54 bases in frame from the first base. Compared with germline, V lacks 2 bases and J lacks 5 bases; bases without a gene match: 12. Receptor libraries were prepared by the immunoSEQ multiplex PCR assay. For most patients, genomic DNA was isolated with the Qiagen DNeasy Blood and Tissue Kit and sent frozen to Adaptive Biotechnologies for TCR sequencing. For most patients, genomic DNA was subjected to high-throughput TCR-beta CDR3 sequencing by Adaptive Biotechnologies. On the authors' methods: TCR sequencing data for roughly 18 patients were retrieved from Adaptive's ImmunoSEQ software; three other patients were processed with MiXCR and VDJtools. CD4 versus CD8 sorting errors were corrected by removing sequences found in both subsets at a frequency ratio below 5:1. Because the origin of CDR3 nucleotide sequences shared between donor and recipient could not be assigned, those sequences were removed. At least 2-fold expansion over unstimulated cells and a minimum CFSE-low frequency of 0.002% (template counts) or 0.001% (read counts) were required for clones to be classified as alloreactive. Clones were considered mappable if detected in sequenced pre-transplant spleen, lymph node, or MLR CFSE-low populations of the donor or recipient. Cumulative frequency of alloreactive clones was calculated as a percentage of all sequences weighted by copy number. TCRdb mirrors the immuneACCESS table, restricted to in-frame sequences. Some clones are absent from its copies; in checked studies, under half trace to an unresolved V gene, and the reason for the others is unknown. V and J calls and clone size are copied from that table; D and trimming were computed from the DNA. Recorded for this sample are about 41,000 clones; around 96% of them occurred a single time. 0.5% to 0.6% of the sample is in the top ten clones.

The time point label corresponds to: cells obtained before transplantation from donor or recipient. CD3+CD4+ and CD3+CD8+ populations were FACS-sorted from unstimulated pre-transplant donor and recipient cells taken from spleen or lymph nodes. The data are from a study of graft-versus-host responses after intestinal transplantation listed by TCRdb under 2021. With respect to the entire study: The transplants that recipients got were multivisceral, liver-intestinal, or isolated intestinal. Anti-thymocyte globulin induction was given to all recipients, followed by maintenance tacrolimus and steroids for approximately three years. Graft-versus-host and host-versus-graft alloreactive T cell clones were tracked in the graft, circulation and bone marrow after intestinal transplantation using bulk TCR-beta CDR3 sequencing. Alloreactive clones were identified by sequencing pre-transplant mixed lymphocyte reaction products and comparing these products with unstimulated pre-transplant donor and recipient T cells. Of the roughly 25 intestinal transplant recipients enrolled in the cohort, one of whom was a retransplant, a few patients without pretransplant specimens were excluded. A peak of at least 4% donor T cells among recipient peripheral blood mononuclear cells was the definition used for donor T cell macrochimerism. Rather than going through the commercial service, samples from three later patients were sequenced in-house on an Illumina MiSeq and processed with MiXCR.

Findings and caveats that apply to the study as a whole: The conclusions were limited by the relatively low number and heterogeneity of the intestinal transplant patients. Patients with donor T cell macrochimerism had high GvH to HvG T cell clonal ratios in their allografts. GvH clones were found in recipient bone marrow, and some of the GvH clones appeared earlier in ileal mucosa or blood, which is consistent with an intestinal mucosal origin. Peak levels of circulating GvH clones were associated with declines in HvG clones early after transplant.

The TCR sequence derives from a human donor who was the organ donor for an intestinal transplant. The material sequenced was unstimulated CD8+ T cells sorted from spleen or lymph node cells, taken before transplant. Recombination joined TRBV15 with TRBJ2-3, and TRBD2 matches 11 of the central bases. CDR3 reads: CATSRSCCSGGAGDTQYF. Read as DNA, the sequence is TGTGCCACCAGCAGATCTTGTTGTAGCGGGGGGGCAGGAGATACGCAGTATTTT.